One T cell receptor (beta chain) is described in this entry. Its antigen is undetermined. The ends were cut back, 7 bases at V and 12 bases at J, with 12 bases in the middle. The CDR3 spans 10 residues. Germline V gene data show CDR1 as SQVTM and CDR2 as ANQGSEA. Measured with immunoSEQ multiplex PCR; TCRdb has only the in-frame clones, and not every one. The sample shows around 84,000 clones, about 90% of them seen only once. This entry is derived from a study of OX40 agonist ivuxolimab in advanced cancers. Study details: Ivuxolimab is a fully human IgG2 antibody that activates OX40 (CD134). The study reported partial responses in three patients: one hepatocellular carcinoma, two cutaneous melanoma. Regarding the study as a whole: At doses 0.1 to 3.0 mg/kg, CD4+ and CD8+ clones expanded.

V usage is TRBV29-1 and J usage is TRBJ1-4; no clear D gene. This sequence originates from an adult with an advanced solid tumor such as melanoma, head and neck, liver or kidney cancer. This specimen was CD4+ or CD8+ T cells sorted from blood, taken in a trial of the OX40 agonist ivuxolimab. For the CDR3, the DNA is TGCAGCGCCGATCCTTGGGAACTGTTTTTT. Translated, it gives CSADPWELFF. Using reference TRBV29-1 and TRBJ1-4 for the parts outside the CDR3, the full variable domain is SAVISQKPSRDICQRGTSLTIQCQVDSQVTMMFWYRQQPGQSLTLIATANQGSEATYESGFVIDKFPISRPNLTFSTLTVSNMSPEDSSIYLCSADPWELFFGSGTQLSVL.